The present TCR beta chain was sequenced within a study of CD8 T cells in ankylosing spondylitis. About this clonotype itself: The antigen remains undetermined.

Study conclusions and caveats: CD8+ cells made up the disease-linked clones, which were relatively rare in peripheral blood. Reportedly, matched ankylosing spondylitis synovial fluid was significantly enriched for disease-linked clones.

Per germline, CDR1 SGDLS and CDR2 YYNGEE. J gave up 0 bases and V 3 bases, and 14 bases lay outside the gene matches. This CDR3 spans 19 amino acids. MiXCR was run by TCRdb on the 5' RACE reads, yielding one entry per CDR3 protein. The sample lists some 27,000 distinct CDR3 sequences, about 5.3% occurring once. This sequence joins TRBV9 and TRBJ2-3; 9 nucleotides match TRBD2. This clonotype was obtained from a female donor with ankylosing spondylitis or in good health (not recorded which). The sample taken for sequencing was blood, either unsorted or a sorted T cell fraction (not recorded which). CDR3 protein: CASSGGTVVGLASTDTQYF. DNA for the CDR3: TGTGCCAGCAGCGGGGGTACGGTGGTTGGACTAGCGAGCACAGATACGCAGTATTTT.